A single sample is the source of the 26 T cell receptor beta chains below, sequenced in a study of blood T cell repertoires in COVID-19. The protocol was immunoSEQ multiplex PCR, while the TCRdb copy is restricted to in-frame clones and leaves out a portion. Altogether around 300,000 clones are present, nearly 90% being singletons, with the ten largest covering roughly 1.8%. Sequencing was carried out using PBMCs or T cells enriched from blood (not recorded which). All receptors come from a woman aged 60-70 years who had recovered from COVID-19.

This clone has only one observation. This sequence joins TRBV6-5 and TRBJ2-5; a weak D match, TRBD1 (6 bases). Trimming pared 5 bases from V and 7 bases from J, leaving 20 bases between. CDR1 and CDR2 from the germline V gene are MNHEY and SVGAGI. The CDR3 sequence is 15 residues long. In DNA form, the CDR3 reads TGTGCCAGCAGTCCCTACCCAGGGGAATACGTGACCCAGTACTTC. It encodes CASSPYPGEYVTQYF.

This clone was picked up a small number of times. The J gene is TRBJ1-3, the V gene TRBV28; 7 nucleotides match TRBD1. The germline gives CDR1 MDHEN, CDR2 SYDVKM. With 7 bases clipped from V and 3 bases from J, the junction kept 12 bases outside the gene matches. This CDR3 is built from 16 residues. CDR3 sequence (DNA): TGTGCCAGCAACCCCTCCGGACAGGTTCGTGGAAACACCATATATTTT. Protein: CASNPSGQVRGNTIYF. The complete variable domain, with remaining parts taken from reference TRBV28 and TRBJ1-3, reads DVKVTQSSRYLVKRTGEKVFLECVQDMDHENMFWYRQDPGLGLRLIYFSYDVKMKEKGDIPEGYSVSREKKERFSLILESASTNQTSMYLCASNPSGQVRGNTIYFGEGSWLTVV.

Here the CDR3 reads CASSLGGAQGGNQPQHF. The CDR3 nucleotides are TGTGCCAGCAGCTTGGGAGGGGCACAGGGGGGCAATCAGCCCCAGCATTTT. The V call is TRBV5-4, the J call TRBJ1-5; 8 bases align to TRBD1. CDR1 and CDR2 from the germline V gene are SGHNT and YYREEE (reference sequence). Germline trimming cut 0 bases from V and 2 bases from J; bases unmatched to any gene: 7. The CDR3 totals 17 residues.

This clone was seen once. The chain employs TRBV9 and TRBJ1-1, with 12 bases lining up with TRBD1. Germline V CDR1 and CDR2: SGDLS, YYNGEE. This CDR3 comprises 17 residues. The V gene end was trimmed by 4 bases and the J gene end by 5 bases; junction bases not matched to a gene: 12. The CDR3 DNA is TGTGCCAGCAGCAGGAATTGGGGACAGGGGGCAATTACTGAAGCTTTCTTT. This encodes CASSRNWGQGAITEAFF.

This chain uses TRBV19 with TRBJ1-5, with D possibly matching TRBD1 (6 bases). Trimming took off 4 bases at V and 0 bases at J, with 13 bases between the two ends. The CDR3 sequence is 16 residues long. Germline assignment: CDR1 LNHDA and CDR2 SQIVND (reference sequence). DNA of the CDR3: TGTGCCAGTAGTAGGACAGACTATTATAGCAATCAGCCCCAGCATTTT. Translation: CASSRTDYYSNQPQHF.

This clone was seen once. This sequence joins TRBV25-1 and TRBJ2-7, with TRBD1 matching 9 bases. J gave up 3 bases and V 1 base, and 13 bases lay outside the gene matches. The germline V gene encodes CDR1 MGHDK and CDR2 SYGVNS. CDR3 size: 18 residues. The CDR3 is CASSEFVQGTGRLYEQYF. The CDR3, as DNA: TGTGCCAGCAGTGAATTCGTTCAGGGGACAGGGAGACTCTACGAGCAGTACTTC.

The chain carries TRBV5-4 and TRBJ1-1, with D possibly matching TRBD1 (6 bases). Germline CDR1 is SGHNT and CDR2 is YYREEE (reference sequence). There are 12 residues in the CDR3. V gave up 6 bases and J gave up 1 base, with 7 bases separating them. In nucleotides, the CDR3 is TGTGCCAGCACGACAGGGAACACTGAAGCTTTCTTT. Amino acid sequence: CASTTGNTEAFF.

CDR3 in amino acids: CATSVGTNANNEQFF. DNA of the CDR3: TGTGCCACCAGCGTCGGGACTAACGCCAACAATGAGCAGTTCTTC. The chain employs TRBV15 and TRBJ2-1, with 7 bases identical to TRBD2. Germline V CDR1 and CDR2: LNHNV, YYDKDF (reference sequence). The V and J ends lost 5 bases and 5 bases, in that order; junction bases with no gene match: 9. The CDR3 extends over 15 amino acids. Full variable domain (outside the CDR3, taken from reference TRBV15 and TRBJ2-1): DAMVIQNPRYQVTQFGKPVTLSCSQTLNHNVMYWYQQKSSQAPKLLFHYYDKDFNNEADTPDNFQSRRPNTSFCFLDIRSPGLGDTAMYLCATSVGTNANNEQFFGPGTRLTVL.

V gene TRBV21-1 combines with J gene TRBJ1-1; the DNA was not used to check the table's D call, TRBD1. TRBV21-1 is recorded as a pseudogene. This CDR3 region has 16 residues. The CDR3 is CASSSRDRGERTEAFF. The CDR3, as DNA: TGTGCCAGCAGCTCCCGGGACAGGGGGGAGAGGACTGAAGCTTTCTTT.

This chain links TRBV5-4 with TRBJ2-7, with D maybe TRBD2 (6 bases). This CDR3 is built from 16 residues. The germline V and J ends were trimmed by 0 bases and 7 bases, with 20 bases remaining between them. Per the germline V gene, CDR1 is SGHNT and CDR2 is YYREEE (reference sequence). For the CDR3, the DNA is TGTGCCAGCAGCTTGGCCGGGACCTTTTTAAGCGGGGAGCAGTACTTC. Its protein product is CASSLAGTFLSGEQYF.

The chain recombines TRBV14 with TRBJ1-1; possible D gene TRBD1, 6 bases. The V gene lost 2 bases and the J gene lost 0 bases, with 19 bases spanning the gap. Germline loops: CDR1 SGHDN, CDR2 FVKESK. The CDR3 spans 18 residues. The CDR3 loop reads CASSQLNRERVMNTEAFF. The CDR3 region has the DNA TGTGCCAGCAGCCAACTAAACAGGGAGAGAGTCATGAACACTGAAGCTTTCTTT.

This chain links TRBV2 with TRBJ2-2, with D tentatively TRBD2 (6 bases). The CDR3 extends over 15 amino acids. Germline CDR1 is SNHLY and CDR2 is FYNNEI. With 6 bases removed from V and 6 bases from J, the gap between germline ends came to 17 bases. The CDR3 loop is CASSQVGRYAGELFF. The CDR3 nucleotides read TGTGCCAGCAGCCAGGTCGGGAGATACGCCGGGGAGCTGTTTTTT.

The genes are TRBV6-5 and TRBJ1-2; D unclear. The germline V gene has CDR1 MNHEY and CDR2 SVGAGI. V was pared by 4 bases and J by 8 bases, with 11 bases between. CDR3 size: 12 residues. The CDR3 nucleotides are TGTGCCAGCAGTTCCTCGGGCGAAGGCTACACCTTC. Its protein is CASSSSGEGYTF.

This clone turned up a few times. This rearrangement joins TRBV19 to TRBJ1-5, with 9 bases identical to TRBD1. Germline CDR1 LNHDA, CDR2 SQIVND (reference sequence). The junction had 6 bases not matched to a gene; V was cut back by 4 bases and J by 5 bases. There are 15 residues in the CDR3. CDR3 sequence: CASSSIDRGDQPQHF. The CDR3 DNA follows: TGTGCCAGTAGTAGTATTGACAGGGGGGATCAGCCCCAGCATTTT.

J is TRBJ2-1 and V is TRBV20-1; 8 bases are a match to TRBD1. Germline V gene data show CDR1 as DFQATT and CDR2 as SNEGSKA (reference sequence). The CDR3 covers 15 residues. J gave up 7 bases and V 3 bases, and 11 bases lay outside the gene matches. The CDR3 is CSASGAGGFRNEQFF. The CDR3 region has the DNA TGCAGTGCTAGTGGGGCAGGGGGCTTTAGGAATGAGCAGTTCTTC.

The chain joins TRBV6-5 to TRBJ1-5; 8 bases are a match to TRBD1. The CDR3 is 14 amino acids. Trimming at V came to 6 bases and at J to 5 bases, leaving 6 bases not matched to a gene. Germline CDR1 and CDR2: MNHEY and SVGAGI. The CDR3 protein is CASRAGQGHQPQHF. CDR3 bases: TGTGCCAGCAGGGCCGGACAGGGCCATCAGCCCCAGCATTTT.

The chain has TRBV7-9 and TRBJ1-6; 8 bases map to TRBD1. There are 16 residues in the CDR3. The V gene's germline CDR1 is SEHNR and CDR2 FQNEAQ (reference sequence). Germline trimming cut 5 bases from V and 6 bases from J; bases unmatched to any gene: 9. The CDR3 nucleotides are TGTGCCAGCAGCGAATCCGGACAGGGTTTTAATTCACCCCTCCACTTT. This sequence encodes CASSESGQGFNSPLHF.

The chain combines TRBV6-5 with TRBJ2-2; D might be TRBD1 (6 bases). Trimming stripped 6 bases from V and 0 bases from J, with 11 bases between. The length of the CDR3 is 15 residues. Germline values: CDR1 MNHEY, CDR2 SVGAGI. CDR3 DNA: TGTGCCAGCAGCCAACAGGGAGCGAACACCGGGGAGCTGTTTTTT. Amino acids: CASSQQGANTGELFF.

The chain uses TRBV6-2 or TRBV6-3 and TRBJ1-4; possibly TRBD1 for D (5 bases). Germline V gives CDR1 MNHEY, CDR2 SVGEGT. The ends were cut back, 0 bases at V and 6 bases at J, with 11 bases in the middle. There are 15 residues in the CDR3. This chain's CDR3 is CASSYSGTGHEKLFF. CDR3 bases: TGTGCCAGCAGTTACTCCGGGACTGGACATGAAAAACTGTTTTTT.

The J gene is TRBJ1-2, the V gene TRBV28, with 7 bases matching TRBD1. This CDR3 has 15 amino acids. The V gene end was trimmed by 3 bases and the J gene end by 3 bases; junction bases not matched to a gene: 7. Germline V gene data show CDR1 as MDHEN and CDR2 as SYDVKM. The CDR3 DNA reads TGTGCCAGCAGTTTGACCGACAGGGTTGACTATGGCTACACCTTC. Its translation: CASSLTDRVDYGYTF.

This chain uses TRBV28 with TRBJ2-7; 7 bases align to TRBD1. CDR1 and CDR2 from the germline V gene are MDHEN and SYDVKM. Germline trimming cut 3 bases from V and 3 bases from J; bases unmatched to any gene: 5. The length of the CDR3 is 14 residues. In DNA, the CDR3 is TGTGCCAGCAGTTTTATAGGGACAGACTACGAGCAGTACTTC. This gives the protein CASSFIGTDYEQYF.

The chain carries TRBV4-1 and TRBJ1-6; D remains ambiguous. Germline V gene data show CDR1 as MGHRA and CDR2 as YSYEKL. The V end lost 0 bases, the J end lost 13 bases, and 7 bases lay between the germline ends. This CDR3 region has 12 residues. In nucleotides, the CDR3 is TGCGCCAGCAGCCAAGATGCGGGTCCCCTCCACTTT. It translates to CASSQDAGPLHF.

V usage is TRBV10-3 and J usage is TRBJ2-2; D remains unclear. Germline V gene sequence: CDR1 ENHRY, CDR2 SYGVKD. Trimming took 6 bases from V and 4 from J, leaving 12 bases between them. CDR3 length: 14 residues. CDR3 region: CAISPDTSTGELFF. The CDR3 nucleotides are TGTGCCATCAGCCCAGATACCTCCACCGGGGAGCTGTTTTTT.

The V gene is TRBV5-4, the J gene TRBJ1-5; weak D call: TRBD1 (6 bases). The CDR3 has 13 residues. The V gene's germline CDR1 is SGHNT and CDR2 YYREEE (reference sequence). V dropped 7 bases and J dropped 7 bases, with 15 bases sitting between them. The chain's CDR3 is CASGRGGGQPQHF. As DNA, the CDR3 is TGTGCCAGCGGCCGGGGGGGCGGGCAGCCCCAGCATTTT.

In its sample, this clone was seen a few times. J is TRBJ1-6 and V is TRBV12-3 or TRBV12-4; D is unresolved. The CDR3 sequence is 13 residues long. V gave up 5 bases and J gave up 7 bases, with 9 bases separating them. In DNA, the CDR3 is TGTGCCAGCAGTAGCCAGGTGAATTCACCCCTCCACTTT. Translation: CASSSQVNSPLHF.

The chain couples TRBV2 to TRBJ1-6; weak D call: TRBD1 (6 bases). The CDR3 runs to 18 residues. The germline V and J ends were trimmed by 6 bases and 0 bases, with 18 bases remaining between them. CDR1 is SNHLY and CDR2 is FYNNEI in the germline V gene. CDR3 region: CASRGNNRVGSYNSPLHF. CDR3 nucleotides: TGTGCCAGCAGGGGAAACAACAGGGTGGGCTCCTATAATTCACCCCTCCACTTT.